The entry below describes one T cell receptor (beta chain). TCRdb's table, derived via immunoSEQ multiplex PCR, lists solely in-frame clones and lacks some. Seen here are 200,000 or so clones, around 88% observed once, and the top ten hold about 7.2%. V lost 4 bases and J lost 2, with 18 bases in between. This CDR3 has 17 amino acids. Germline CDR1 and CDR2: SNHLY and FYNNEI. This entry belongs to a study of T cell responses to AZD1222 COVID-19 vaccine. This clonotype was sampled from an adult in good health. The sequences come from peripheral blood, collected on day 0 of AZD1222 vaccination. The V gene is TRBV2, the J gene TRBJ2-1, with no clear D. This CDR3 is CASSGSDSPSPYNEQFF. CDR3 sequence (DNA): TGTGCCAGCAGTGGGTCTGATAGCCCATCACCCTACAATGAGCAGTTCTTC.